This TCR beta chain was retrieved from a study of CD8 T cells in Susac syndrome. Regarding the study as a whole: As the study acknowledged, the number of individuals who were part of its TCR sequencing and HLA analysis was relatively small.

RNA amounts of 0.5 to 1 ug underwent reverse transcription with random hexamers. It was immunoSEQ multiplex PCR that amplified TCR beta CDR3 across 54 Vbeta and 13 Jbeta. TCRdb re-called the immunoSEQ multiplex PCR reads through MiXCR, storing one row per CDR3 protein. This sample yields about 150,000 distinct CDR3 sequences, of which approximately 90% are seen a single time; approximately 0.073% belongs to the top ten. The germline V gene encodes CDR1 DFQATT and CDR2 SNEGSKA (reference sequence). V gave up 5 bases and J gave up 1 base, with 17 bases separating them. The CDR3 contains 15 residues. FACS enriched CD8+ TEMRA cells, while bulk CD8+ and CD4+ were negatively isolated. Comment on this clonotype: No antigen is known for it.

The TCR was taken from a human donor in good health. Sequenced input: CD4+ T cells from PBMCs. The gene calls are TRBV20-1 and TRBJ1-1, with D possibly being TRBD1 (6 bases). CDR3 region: CSAGGATTRNTEAFF. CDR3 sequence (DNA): TGCAGTGCTGGGGGGGCTACAACACGGAACACTGAAGCTTTCTTT.